This T cell receptor beta chain was retrieved from a study of spatial heterogeneity in lung cancer. TCRdb fed the 5' RACE reads into MiXCR, producing one record per CDR3 protein. The sample carries over 40,000 distinct CDR3 sequences, approximately 10% recorded once. This clonotype was seen ten or more times. With V trimmed by 8 bases and J by 4 bases, 0 bases remained unmatched. There are 12 residues in the CDR3. Germline CDR1 and CDR2: ENHRY and SYGVKD. Time point: blood at routine non-recurrence follow-up after resection. This sequence joins TRBV10-3 and TRBJ1-5; 9 bases map to TRBD1. The sequencing used PBMCs, collected at follow-up. This TCR derives from a male donor with early-stage non-small cell lung cancer. CDR3 residues: CAIGQGNQPQHF. The CDR3 DNA reads TGTGCCATCGGACAGGGGAATCAGCCCCAGCATTTT.